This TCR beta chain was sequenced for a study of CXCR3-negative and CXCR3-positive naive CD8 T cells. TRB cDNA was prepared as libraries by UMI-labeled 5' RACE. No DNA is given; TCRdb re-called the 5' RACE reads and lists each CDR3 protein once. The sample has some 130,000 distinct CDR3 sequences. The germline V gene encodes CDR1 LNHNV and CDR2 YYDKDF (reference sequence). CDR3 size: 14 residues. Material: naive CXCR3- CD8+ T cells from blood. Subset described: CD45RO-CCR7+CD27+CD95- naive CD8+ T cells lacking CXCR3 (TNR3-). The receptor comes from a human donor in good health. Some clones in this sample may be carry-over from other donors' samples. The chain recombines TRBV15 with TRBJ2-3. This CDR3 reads CATSRVGEPDTQYF.